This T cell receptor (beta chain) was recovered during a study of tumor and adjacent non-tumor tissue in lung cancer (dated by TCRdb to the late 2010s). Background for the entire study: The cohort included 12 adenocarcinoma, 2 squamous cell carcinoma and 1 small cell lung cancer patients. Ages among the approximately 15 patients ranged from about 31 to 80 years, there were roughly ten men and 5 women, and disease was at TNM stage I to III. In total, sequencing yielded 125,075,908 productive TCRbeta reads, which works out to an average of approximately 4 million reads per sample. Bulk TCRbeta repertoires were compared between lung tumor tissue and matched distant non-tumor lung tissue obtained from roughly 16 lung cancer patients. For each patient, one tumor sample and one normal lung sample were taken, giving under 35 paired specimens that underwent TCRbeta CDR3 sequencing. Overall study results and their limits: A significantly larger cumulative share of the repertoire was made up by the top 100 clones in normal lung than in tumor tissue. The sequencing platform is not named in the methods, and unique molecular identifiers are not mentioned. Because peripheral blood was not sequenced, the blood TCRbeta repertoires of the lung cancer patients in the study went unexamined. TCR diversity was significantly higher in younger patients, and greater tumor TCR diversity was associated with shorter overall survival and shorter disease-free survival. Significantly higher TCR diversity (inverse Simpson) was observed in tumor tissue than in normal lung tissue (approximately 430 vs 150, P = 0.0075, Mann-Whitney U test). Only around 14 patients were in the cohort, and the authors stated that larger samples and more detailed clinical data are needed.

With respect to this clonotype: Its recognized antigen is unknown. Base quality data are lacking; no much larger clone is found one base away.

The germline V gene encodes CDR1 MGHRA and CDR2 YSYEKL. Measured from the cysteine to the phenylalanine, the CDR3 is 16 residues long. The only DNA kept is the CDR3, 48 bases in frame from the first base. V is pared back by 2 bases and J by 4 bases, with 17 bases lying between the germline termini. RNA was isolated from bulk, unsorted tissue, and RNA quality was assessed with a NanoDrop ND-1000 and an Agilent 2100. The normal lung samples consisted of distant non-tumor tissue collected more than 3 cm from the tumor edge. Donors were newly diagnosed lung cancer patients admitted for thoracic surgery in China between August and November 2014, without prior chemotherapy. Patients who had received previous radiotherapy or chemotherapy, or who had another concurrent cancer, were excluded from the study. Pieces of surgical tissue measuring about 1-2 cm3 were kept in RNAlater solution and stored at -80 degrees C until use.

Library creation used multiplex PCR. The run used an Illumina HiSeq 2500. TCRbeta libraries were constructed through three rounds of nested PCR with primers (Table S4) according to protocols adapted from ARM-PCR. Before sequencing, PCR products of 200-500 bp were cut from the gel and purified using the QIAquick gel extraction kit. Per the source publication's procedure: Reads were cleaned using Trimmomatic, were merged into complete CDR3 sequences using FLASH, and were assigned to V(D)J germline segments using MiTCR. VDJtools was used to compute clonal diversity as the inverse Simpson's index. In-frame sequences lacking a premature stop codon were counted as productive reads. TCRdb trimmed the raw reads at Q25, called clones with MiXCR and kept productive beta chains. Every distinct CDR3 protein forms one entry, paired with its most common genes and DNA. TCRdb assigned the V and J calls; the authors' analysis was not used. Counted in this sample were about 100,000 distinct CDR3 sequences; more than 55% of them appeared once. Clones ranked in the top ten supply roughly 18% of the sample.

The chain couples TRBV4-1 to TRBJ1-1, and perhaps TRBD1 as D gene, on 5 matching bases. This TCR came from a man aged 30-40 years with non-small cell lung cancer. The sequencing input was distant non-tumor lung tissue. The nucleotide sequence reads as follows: TGCGCCAGCAGCCAATATATCTACGGGGGAAGCACTGAAGCTTTCTTT. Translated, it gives CASSQYIYGGSTEAFF.